The T cell receptor (beta chain) described here comes from a study of early T cells in non-severe SARS-CoV-2 infection. The J segment lost 0 bases and the V segment lost 0 bases, leaving 4 bases of the junction unmatched. The CDR3 is 16 amino acids. CDR1 is SGHRS, CDR2 YFSETQ, per germline. Unique molecular identifiers (one per individual cDNA molecule) were attached. TCRdb re-derived calls from the 5' RACE reads in MiXCR, one entry per CDR3 protein. The data show 35,000 to 50,000 distinct CDR3 sequences, 23% seen once. The chain couples TRBV5-1 to TRBJ1-2; 8 nucleotides agree with TRBD1. The clonotype comes from an adult who was a healthcare worker with PCR-confirmed SARS-CoV-2 infection or an uninfected control (not recorded which). This sample comprised whole blood, obtained at baseline. The CDR3 protein is CASSLGGQGANYGYTF. The CDR3 DNA is TGCGCCAGCAGCTTGGGAGGACAGGGAGCTAACTATGGCTACACCTTC. Using reference TRBV5-1 and TRBJ1-2 for the parts outside the CDR3, the full variable domain is KAGVTQTPRYLIKTRGQQVTLSCSPISGHRSVSWYQQTPGQGLQFLFEYFSETQRNKGNFPGRFSGRQFSNSRSEMNVSTLELGDSALYLCASSLGGQGANYGYTFGSGTRLTVV.